Sequencing of this T cell receptor (beta chain) was carried out in a study of T-cell memory formation after mild COVID-19. Study details: TCR clusters largely stayed donor specific.

It was 5'RACE with constant-segment primers that produced the TCR alpha and TCR beta cDNA libraries, which carried sample barcodes and UMIs. TCRdb reprocessed the 5' RACE reads via MiXCR and lists one record per CDR3 protein. The sample lists over 500,000 distinct CDR3 sequences; roughly 17% were seen once. The germline V and J ends were trimmed by 5 bases and 1 base, with 12 bases remaining between them. This CDR3 has 14 residues. Looked up from germline, CDR1 is SGHRS and CDR2 is YFSETQ. Ten or more counts support this clonotype. The sample consisted of PBMCs or a T cell subset sorted from them (not recorded which). The source is an adult woman who had mild COVID-19 (a few samples of this study predate the infection). Cell type and time point are not known. The V call is TRBV5-1, the J call TRBJ1-1, with D maybe TRBD1 (6 bases). The CDR3 DNA follows: TGCGCCAGCAGTGTACAGGGTGAGAACACTGAAGCTTTCTTT. This gives the protein CASSVQGENTEAFF. The full variable domain, its missing parts supplied by reference TRBV5-1 and TRBJ1-1, is KAGVTQTPRYLIKTRGQQVTLSCSPISGHRSVSWYQQTPGQGLQFLFEYFSETQRNKGNFPGRFSGRQFSNSRSEMNVSTLELGDSALYLCASSVQGENTEAFFGQGTRLTVV.